This TCR beta chain was profiled in a study of T cell responses to AZD1222 COVID-19 vaccine. Overall study results and limits: Females made up more of the donors, who were largely white British, and clonal diversity may have come out too low. Just a handful of AZD1222 recipients were seropositive at baseline.

Worth noting for this clone: Its target is not known.

Method: immunoSEQ multiplex PCR; TCRdb's copy keeps in-frame clones and lacks some. The sample lists some 150,000 clones; 88% were seen once. V lost 10 bases, J lost 3 bases, and 15 bases lay in between. Germline CDR1 and CDR2: MNHEY and SMNVEV (reference sequence). The CDR3 is 13 amino acids. The sequence came from an adult who had recovered from COVID-19. The sample consisted of peripheral blood, taken after recovery from COVID-19. The J gene is TRBJ1-2, the V gene TRBV27, with D possibly being TRBD1 (6 bases). The CDR3, as DNA: TGTGCCACAGGGGTTTCGAGGGACTATGGCTACACCTTC. Its translation is CATGVSRDYGYTF.